This entry lists 4 T cell receptor beta chains sequenced from one sample in a study of T cell changes during pregnancy in multiple sclerosis. The assay was immunoSEQ multiplex PCR, and TCRdb's table has in-frame clones only and misses some. The sample holds about 80,000 clones; about 92% are singletons and the top ten take 1.4% to 1.5%. The sequences come from peripheral blood, collected before pregnancy. The receptors were sampled from a female donor with multiple sclerosis, enrolled in a pregnancy study.

This chain uses TRBV30 with TRBJ1-1; D unclear. The V and J ends lost 5 bases and 3 bases respectively, with 13 bases between them. The CDR3 has 13 amino acids. Germline loops: CDR1 GTSNPN, CDR2 SVGIG (reference sequence). CDR3 in DNA: TGTGCCTGGGGACCACGGAGGGACACTGAAGCTTTCTTT. It is translated as CAWGPRRDTEAFF.

This clone was counted a few times. The rearrangement links TRBV18 to TRBJ1-5, with D possibly being TRBD1 (5 bases). Germline V gives CDR1 KGHSH, CDR2 LQKENI. The ends were cut back, 3 bases at V and 7 bases at J, with 13 bases in the middle. The CDR3 length is 14 residues. The CDR3 DNA is TGTGCCAGCTCACCGGTCACAGGCCTACAGCCCCAGCATTTT. Amino acids: CASSPVTGLQPQHF.

The rearrangement joins TRBV2 to TRBJ2-1; D is possibly TRBD1 (7 bases). V lost 8 bases to trimming and J lost 6 bases, with 11 bases between them. This CDR3 comprises 12 residues. Germline lookup yields CDR1 SNHLY and CDR2 FYNNEI. CDR3 residues: CASAGGPNEQFF. As DNA, the CDR3 is TGTGCCAGCGCAGGGGGGCCCAATGAGCAGTTCTTC.

V is TRBV27 and J is TRBJ2-5, with 11 positions matching TRBD1. V shed 4 bases and J 5 bases; nucleotides not matched to a gene: 6. Germline V gene data show CDR1 as MNHEY and CDR2 as SMNVEV (reference sequence). The CDR3 extends over 15 amino acids. CDR3 in DNA: TGTGCCAGCAGTTGGGGGACAGGGGGGTTTGAGACCCAGTACTTC. Protein: CASSWGTGGFETQYF.